What follows are 25 T cell receptor beta chains derived from one specimen sequenced in a study of blood T cell repertoires in COVID-19 (TCRdb year 2020). Library creation used the immunoSEQ multiplex PCR assay. Entries here come from immuneACCESS through TCRdb and include only in-frame sequences with V and J called. Some clones fail to appear in such tables; in the studies checked, an unresolved V gene covers under half of the shortfall, and the cause of the remainder is unknown. This sample lists about 150,000 clones; around 90% were detected once. The ten largest make up approximately 2.9% of the sample. The sequenced material came from peripheral blood. The receptors were sampled from a man in his 60s with acute or convalescent COVID-19.

DNA of the CDR3: TGTGCCAGCAGGCGCCACCAGGGGTTGGACGGGGGGGCTTGGCACACCTTC. It codes for CASRRHQGLDGGAWHTF. The chain carries TRBV7-9 and TRBJ1-2; D is perhaps TRBD1 (6 bases). The germline CDR1 and CDR2 sequences are SEHNR and FQNEAQ (reference sequence). V was shortened by 6 bases and J by 12 bases, with 32 bases between the two germline ends. The CDR3 has 17 amino acids.

The chain has TRBV30 and TRBJ1-3; D gene ambiguous. The CDR3 length is 14 residues. Trimming cost V 7 bases and J 0 bases, with 13 bases left between them. CDR1 is GTSNPN, CDR2 SVGIG, per germline (reference sequence). CDR3 sequence (DNA): TGTGCCTTAAAAGAAGAGCTCTCTGGAAACACCATATATTTT. Encoded protein: CALKEELSGNTIYF.

The chain has TRBV5-1 and TRBJ1-4; 8 bases are a match to TRBD1. Germline assignment: CDR1 SGHRS and CDR2 YFSETQ. The CDR3 contains 17 residues. Losses at the gene ends were 3 bases for V and 0 bases for J; bases not matched to a gene: 7. CDR3 sequence (DNA): TGCGCCAGCAGCTACAGGGGGTACCCTACAACTAATGAAAAACTGTTTTTT. Translating gives CASSYRGYPTTNEKLFF.

CDR3 sequence reads: CASRGTGRVETQYF. CDR3 sequence (DNA): TGTGCCAGCCGAGGGACAGGGAGAGTAGAGACCCAGTACTTC. V gene TRBV2 combines with J gene TRBJ2-5; 9 bases align to TRBD1. CDR3 length: 14 residues. Germline V gene sequence: CDR1 SNHLY, CDR2 FYNNEI. V was clipped by 8 bases and J by 4 bases; unmatched bases: 8.

The rearrangement uses TRBV14 and TRBJ2-1, with 9 nucleotides matching TRBD1. J lost 3 bases, V lost 4 bases, and 4 bases had no gene match. The CDR3 has 15 residues. The germline gives CDR1 SGHDN, CDR2 FVKESK. The CDR3 region is CASSPGQGDYNEQFF. The DNA of the CDR3 is TGTGCCAGCAGCCCGGGACAGGGTGACTACAATGAGCAGTTCTTC.

This chain joins TRBV5-1 and TRBJ2-3; 10 bases agree with TRBD2. V was clipped by 4 bases and J by 1 base; unmatched bases: 15. The CDR3 is 19 amino acids. Germline loops: CDR1 SGHRS, CDR2 YFSETQ. CDR3 region: CASSRGTSVRGGRTDTQYF. The CDR3 region has the DNA TGCGCCAGCAGCCGTGGGACTAGCGTAAGGGGGGGTCGCACAGATACGCAGTATTTT.

This rearrangement joins TRBV27 to TRBJ1-2; possible D gene TRBD1, 5 bases. This CDR3 has 13 residues. Germline CDR1 MNHEY, CDR2 SMNVEV (reference sequence). V lost 0 bases, J lost 7 bases, and 9 bases lay in between. The CDR3 nucleotides are TGTGCCAGCAGTTTATCGAAAGGGGTTGGCTACACCTTC. It codes for CASSLSKGVGYTF.

The gene calls are TRBV14 and TRBJ2-3; 7 bases fit TRBD2. Trimming at V came to 2 bases and at J to 5 bases, leaving 10 bases not matched to a gene. Germline V lookup: CDR1 SGHDN, CDR2 FVKESK. The length of the CDR3 is 16 residues. CDR3 amino acids: CASSQMGRGNRDTQYF. The CDR3 nucleotides read TGTGCCAGCAGCCAAATGGGGAGGGGTAACCGAGATACGCAGTATTTT.

The genes are TRBV12-3 or TRBV12-4 and TRBJ1-1, with a possible D match to TRBD1 (5 bases). The CDR3 consists of 11 residues. Deletions cut 3 bases from V and 7 bases from J, with 6 bases between. CDR3 protein: CASSLTDEAFF. CDR3 in DNA: TGTGCCAGCAGTTTGACAGATGAAGCTTTCTTT.

The chain employs TRBV29-1 and TRBJ2-3, with no clear D. The CDR3 consists of 12 residues. Germline V gene sequence: CDR1 SQVTM, CDR2 ANQGSEA. Deletions cut 4 bases from V and 0 bases from J, with 5 bases between. This CDR3 reads CSVATSTDTQYF. The CDR3, as DNA: TGCAGCGTTGCAACTAGCACAGATACGCAGTATTTT.

The J gene is TRBJ1-2, the V gene TRBV30; the match to TRBD1 covers 10 bases. The CDR3 extends over 13 amino acids. After removal of 7 bases from V and 8 bases from J, the junction contained 10 bases not matched to a gene. Germline V gene sequence: CDR1 GTSNPN, CDR2 SVGIG (reference sequence). CDR3 bases: TGTGCCTCCGCGGGACAGGGGACGGGAGGCTACACCTTC. This sequence encodes CASAGQGTGGYTF.

The V call is TRBV12-3 or TRBV12-4, the J call TRBJ1-4; a weak D match, TRBD1 (5 bases). The CDR3 loop spans 12 amino acids. With 1 base removed from V and 10 bases from J, the gap between germline ends came to 7 bases. The CDR3 here is CASSLGGGKLFF. In nucleotides, the CDR3 is TGTGCCAGCAGTTTAGGGGGGGGAAAACTGTTTTTT.

This rearrangement joins TRBV4-2 to TRBJ2-7; D is uncertain. This CDR3 is built from 12 residues. Trimming removed 1 base from V and 5 bases from J, with 6 bases in between. CDR1 is LGHNA and CDR2 is YNFKEQ in the germline V gene. The CDR3 sequence is CASSQALDEQYF. CDR3 bases: TGTGCCAGCAGCCAAGCCTTAGACGAGCAGTACTTC.

The chain links TRBV24-1 to TRBJ2-2; 7 bases match TRBD2. Germline lookup yields CDR1 KGHDR and CDR2 SFDVKD. The V segment lost 3 bases and the J segment 7 bases; nucleotides outside the gene matches: 4. The CDR3 has 14 amino acids. CDR3 in amino acids: CATSDPGLVGELFF. CDR3 DNA: TGTGCCACCAGTGATCCCGGACTAGTCGGGGAGCTGTTTTTT.

The genes are TRBV3-1 (or the pseudogene TRBV3-2) and TRBJ1-2, with a tentative D call TRBD1 (6 bases). In germline, CDR1 is LGHDT, CDR2 YNNKEL (reference sequence). Trimming pared 2 bases from V and 1 base from J, leaving 11 bases between. This CDR3 spans 15 amino acids. The CDR3 loop reads CASSQQGFSNYGYTF. CDR3 bases: TGTGCCAGCAGCCAACAGGGGTTCAGTAACTATGGCTACACCTTC.

The chain is built from TRBV1 and TRBJ2-2; TRBD2 reflects the table's D call only, with no check against the DNA. TRBV1 is noted as a pseudogene. This CDR3 comprises 16 residues. The CDR3 spells CTSSQEGTSNSGELFF. In DNA, the CDR3 is TGCACCAGCAGCCAAGAGGGGACTAGTAATTCCGGGGAGCTGTTTTTT.

V and J are TRBV25-1 and TRBJ1-1; D remains ambiguous. The CDR3 loop spans 11 amino acids. The germline CDR1 and CDR2 sequences are MGHDK and SYGVNS. The V and J ends lost 5 bases and 3 bases respectively, with 4 bases between them. The CDR3 nucleotides are TGTGCCAGCAGTCCGTACACTGAAGCTTTCTTT. Its protein product is CASSPYTEAFF. Supplemented by reference TRBV25-1 and TRBJ1-1, the full variable domain reads EADIYQTPRYLVIGTGKKITLECSQTMGHDKMYWYQQDPGMELHLIHYSYGVNSTEKGDLSSESTVSRIRTEHFPLTLESARPSHTSQYLCASSPYTEAFFGQGTRLTVV.

The chain uses TRBV5-5 and TRBJ1-4, with D possibly TRBD1 on 5 matching bases. The CDR3 totals 14 residues. CDR1 is SGHKS and CDR2 is YYEKEE in the germline V gene (reference sequence). Deletions cut 2 bases from V and 6 bases from J, with 11 bases between. CDR3 bases: TGTGCCAGCAGCTTAGGGGCAGGGTATGAAAAACTGTTTTTT. Translation gives CASSLGAGYEKLFF.

V usage is TRBV6-5 and J usage is TRBJ1-3; D may be TRBD1 (5 bases). CDR3 length equals 14 residues. CDR1 and CDR2 (germline): MNHEY, SVGAGI. V dropped 2 bases and J dropped 3 bases, with 8 bases sitting between them. This CDR3 is CASSYGAGGNTIYF. In nucleotides, the CDR3 is TGTGCCAGCAGTTACGGGGCAGGTGGAAACACCATATATTTT.

The chain links TRBV7-2 to TRBJ1-1, with 7 positions matching TRBD1. The CDR3 consists of 15 residues. Per the germline V gene, CDR1 is SGHTA and CDR2 is FQGNSA. The V segment lost 3 bases and the J segment 1 base; nucleotides outside the gene matches: 5. The CDR3 nucleotides read TGTGCCAGCAGCTTCCAGACAGGGAGGAACACTGAAGCTTTCTTT. Translation gives CASSFQTGRNTEAFF.

This chain's CDR3 is CASSQGEGFADTQYF. The CDR3, as DNA: TGTGCCAGCAGCCAAGGAGAGGGATTTGCAGATACGCAGTATTTT. The chain is built from TRBV3-1 (or the pseudogene TRBV3-2) and TRBJ2-3; weak D call: TRBD2 (5 bases). Germline CDR1 and CDR2: LGHDT and YNNKEL (reference sequence). The V and J ends lost 1 base and 4 bases respectively, with 12 bases between them. The CDR3 has 15 residues.

The CDR3 sequence: CASSLGTGKTEAFF. The CDR3 DNA sequence: TGTGCCAGCAGCCTCGGGACAGGGAAAACTGAAGCTTTCTTT. The genes are TRBV3-1 (or the pseudogene TRBV3-2) and TRBJ1-1, with 9 bases that match TRBD1. The CDR3 runs to 14 residues. Germline V lookup: CDR1 LGHDT, CDR2 YNNKEL (reference sequence). V lost 4 bases and J lost 5; bases outside the gene matches: 5.

The chain uses TRBV2 and TRBJ1-4; 7 bases map to TRBD1. Germline CDR1 SNHLY, CDR2 FYNNEI. The CDR3 extends over 15 amino acids. Unmatched junction bases numbered 7, after V lost 4 bases and J lost 5 bases. The CDR3 region is CASSADRKTNEKLFF. For the CDR3, the DNA is TGTGCCAGCAGTGCGGACAGGAAGACCAATGAAAAACTGTTTTTT.

This chain connects TRBV7-6 to TRBJ2-1, with TRBD2 as a possible D gene (6 bases). CDR3 length: 14 residues. CDR1 and CDR2 from the germline V gene are SGHVS and FNYEAQ. Trimming removed 4 bases from V and 6 bases from J, with 13 bases in between. CDR3 region: CASSSTGTLNEQFF. The CDR3 DNA follows: TGTGCCAGCAGCTCGACCGGGACTCTCAATGAGCAGTTCTTC.

The rearrangement uses TRBV6-5 and TRBJ1-6; a possible D gene is TRBD1 (5 bases). The germline V gene has CDR1 MNHEY and CDR2 SVGAGI. The V and J ends lost 0 bases and 6 bases respectively, with 12 bases between them. The CDR3 is made up of 16 amino acids. CDR3 residues: CASSYSKVRGNSPLHF. The CDR3 nucleotides read TGTGCCAGCAGTTACTCGAAAGTAAGGGGTAATTCACCCCTCCACTTT.